Shown below are 22 T cell receptor beta chains from a single sample sequenced in a study of T cell responses to AZD1222 COVID-19 vaccine. Generated by immunoSEQ multiplex PCR, the TCRdb table keeps only in-frame clones and is missing some. The data hold around 160,000 clones, with approximately 90% observed a single time. Sequenced here: peripheral blood, sampled on day 0 of AZD1222 vaccination. These receptors all come from an adult in good health.

The sample holds a few counts of this clone. The chain has TRBV7-8 and TRBJ2-1; 8 bases are shared with TRBD1. This CDR3 spans 15 amino acids. V lost 5 bases to trimming and J lost 8 bases; unmatched junction nucleotides: 11. The germline CDR1 and CDR2 sequences are SGHVS and FQNEAQ. CDR3 sequence: CASSPGQGRVDEQFF. In nucleotides, the CDR3 is TGTGCCAGCAGCCCAGGACAGGGAAGGGTCGATGAGCAGTTCTTC. Full variable domain (missing parts from reference TRBV7-8 and TRBJ2-1): GAGVSQSPRYKVAKRGQDVALRCDPISGHVSLFWYQQALGQGPEFLTYFQNEAQLDKSGLPSDRFFAERPEGSVSTLKIQRTQQEDSAVYLCASSPGQGRVDEQFFGPGTRLTVL.

This sequence joins TRBV2 and TRBJ1-2; D remains unclear. V was pared by 8 bases and J by 11 bases, with 15 bases between. The germline V gene has CDR1 SNHLY and CDR2 FYNNEI. The CDR3 is made up of 11 amino acids. The CDR3 spells CASSRLAEYTF. The CDR3 DNA follows: TGTGCCAGCTCAAGGCTTGCAGAATACACCTTC. The full variable domain, in which reference TRBV2 and TRBJ1-2 provide the parts outside the CDR3, is EPEVTQTPSHQVTQMGQEVILRCVPISNHLYFYWYRQILGQKVEFLVSFYNNEISEKSEIFDDQFSVERPDGSNFTLKIRSTKLEDSAMYFCASSRLAEYTFGSGTRLTVV.

This clone was detected only once. This CDR3 reads CASSPRQDNQPQHF. CDR3 sequence (DNA): TGTGCCAGCTCGCCAAGACAGGACAATCAGCCCCAGCATTTT. The V gene is TRBV18, the J gene TRBJ1-5; tentative D call: TRBD1 (6 bases). Trimming took 6 bases from V and 3 from J, leaving 12 bases between them. The CDR3 extends over 14 amino acids. The V gene's germline CDR1 is KGHSH and CDR2 LQKENI.

The V and J genes are TRBV5-6 and TRBJ2-5; weak D call: TRBD1 (6 bases). Germline values: CDR1 SGHDT, CDR2 YYEEEE. V lost 4 bases and J 2 bases, leaving 12 bases between the germline ends. The CDR3 is 14 residues long. CDR3 sequence (DNA): TGTGCCAGCAGCCCTGGACAGTATCAAGAGACCCAGTACTTC. Protein: CASSPGQYQETQYF.

Comments on this clone: This sequence may be a read error, since a much larger clone differs from it by one base. This chain connects TRBV11-2 to TRBJ2-7; the D gene is possibly TRBD1 (5 bases). The germline V gene has CDR1 SGHAT and CDR2 FQNNGV. CDR3 length equals 13 residues. Deletions cut 5 bases from V and 2 bases from J, with 10 bases between. The chain's CDR3 is CASSPWGPYEQYF. The DNA for the CDR3 is TGTGCCAGCAGCCCCTGGGGCCCCTACGAGCAGTACTTC.

CDR3 DNA: TGTGCCAGCAGAGGGGGGCCCAACAATGAGCAGTTCTTC. This sequence encodes CASRGGPNNEQFF. V usage is TRBV27 and J usage is TRBJ2-1; D tentatively fits TRBD1 or TRBD2 (6 bases each). The CDR3 is 13 residues long. Trimming stripped 6 bases from V and 5 bases from J, with 11 bases between. The germline CDR1 and CDR2 sequences are MNHEY and SMNVEV (reference sequence).

Notes on this clone: At one end, the junction sequence differs from germline, possibly due to a read error. J is TRBJ2-5 and V is TRBV7-2; the D gene is possibly TRBD2 (6 bases). Germline V gene sequence: CDR1 SGHTA, CDR2 FQGNSA. The CDR3 is made up of 14 amino acids. CDR3 DNA sequence: TGTGCCAGCAACTTAAGGGACTTTCAAGAGACCCAGTACTTC. Its protein is CASNLRDFQETQYF.

This clone was counted a few times. The V call is TRBV9, the J call TRBJ1-3; 7 nucleotides line up with TRBD1. The CDR3 runs to 14 residues. V lost 6 bases and J lost 5; bases outside the gene matches: 8. Germline CDR1 and CDR2: SGDLS and YYNGEE. CDR3 in amino acids: CASNPTGWRNTIYF. CDR3 bases: TGTGCCAGCAACCCGACAGGGTGGAGAAACACCATATATTTT.

The chain couples TRBV28 to TRBJ1-2; D uncertain. V lost 2 bases and J 0 bases, leaving 13 bases between the germline ends. CDR3 length: 16 amino acids. Per germline, CDR1 MDHEN and CDR2 SYDVKM. This CDR3 reads CASSLRAGLANYGYTF. CDR3 sequence (DNA): TGTGCCAGCAGTTTAAGGGCAGGACTAGCTAACTATGGCTACACCTTC.

This chain connects TRBV6-2 or TRBV6-3 to TRBJ2-1, with unresolved D. The CDR3 length is 12 residues. Trimming cost V 0 bases and J 9 bases, with 6 bases left between them. Germline V gene lookup returns CDR1 MNHEY and CDR2 SVGEGT. The CDR3 DNA is TGTGCCAGCAGTTACTCGCAGATTGAGCAGTTCTTC. This sequence encodes CASSYSQIEQFF.

The chain employs TRBV5-4 and TRBJ2-6; no clear D. CDR1 SGHNT and CDR2 YYREEE come from the germline V gene (reference sequence). The CDR3 is 17 residues long. Trimming cost V 2 bases and J 2 bases, with 14 bases left between them. CDR3 residues: CASSFLNDGTGANVLTF. DNA for the CDR3: TGTGCCAGCAGCTTTCTCAACGATGGTACTGGGGCCAACGTCCTGACTTTC.

The J gene is TRBJ2-7, the V gene TRBV5-5; 7 bases fit TRBD2. Unmatched junction bases numbered 11, after V lost 0 bases and J lost 2 bases. This CDR3 contains 17 residues. From germline, CDR1 is SGHKS and CDR2 YYEKEE (reference sequence). The CDR3 nucleotides read TGTGCCAGCAGCTTGGCCACGGGGCGGGAGACCCCCTACGAGCAGTACTTC. Its translation: CASSLATGRETPYEQYF.

This chain's CDR3 is CASSLEGTGTKEQFF. The CDR3 DNA reads TGTGCCAGCAGCTTAGAAGGGACAGGTACGAAGGAGCAGTTCTTC. The chain couples TRBV11-3 to TRBJ2-1; 8 bases are a match to TRBD1. Germline CDR1 and CDR2: SGHNT and YENEEA. The CDR3 contains 15 residues. After removal of 0 bases from V and 10 bases from J, the junction contained 8 bases not matched to a gene.

The chain carries TRBV9 and TRBJ2-7; 8 positions agree with TRBD2. The CDR3 covers 16 residues. The V and J ends lost 6 bases and 7 bases, in that order; junction bases with no gene match: 18. The germline V gene has CDR1 SGDLS and CDR2 YYNGEE. CDR3 region: CASTLPGGPKVEEQYF. The DNA for the CDR3 is TGTGCCAGCACACTACCGGGGGGGCCTAAAGTCGAAGAGCAGTACTTC.

V and J are TRBV7-9 and TRBJ1-2; 7 nucleotides match TRBD1. CDR1 and CDR2 (germline): SEHNR, FQNEAQ (reference sequence). Losses at the gene ends were 5 bases for V and 4 bases for J; bases not matched to a gene: 13. The CDR3 has 16 amino acids. CDR3 sequence (DNA): TGTGCCAGCAGCCGCCCACAGGGGAATCTCCTCTATGGCTACACCTTC. It codes for CASSRPQGNLLYGYTF.

This sequence joins TRBV13 and TRBJ1-1, with a tentative D call TRBD1 (6 bases). V lost 8 bases and J lost 4, with 23 bases in between. Germline assignment: CDR1 PRHDT and CDR2 FYEKMQ (reference sequence). The CDR3 spans 16 residues. CDR3 region: CASSFRTGTSGTEAFF. CDR3 sequence (DNA): TGTGCCAGCTCCTTCCGAACAGGGACTTCGGGCACTGAAGCTTTCTTT.

The rearrangement uses TRBV20-1 and TRBJ1-5; no clear D gene. The ends were cut back, 6 bases at V and 3 bases at J, with 12 bases in the middle. Germline V lookup: CDR1 DFQATT, CDR2 SNEGSKA (reference sequence). The CDR3 runs 13 residues. DNA for the CDR3: TGCAGTGCCAGTGAGCAGATCAATCAGCCCCAGCATTTT. Its translation is CSASEQINQPQHF.

Details on this clone: An end of the junction differs from the germline gene, which may be a read error. The chain couples TRBV5-5 to TRBJ2-7; 12 positions agree with TRBD2. The CDR3 consists of 16 residues. Germline assignment: CDR1 SGHKS and CDR2 YYEKEE (reference sequence). CDR3 sequence (DNA): TGTGCCAGCAGCCTGGGACTAGCGGGTAGTTCCTACGAGCGGTACTTC. The encoded protein is CASSLGLAGSSYERYF. The whole variable domain, filled in from reference TRBV5-5 and TRBJ2-7, reads DAGVTQSPTHLIKTRGQQVTLRCSPISGHKSVSWYQQVLGQGPQFIFQYYEKEERGRGNFPDRFSARQFPNYSSELNVNALLLGDSALYLCASSLGLAGSSYERYFGPGTRLTVT.

This chain joins TRBV20-1 and TRBJ1-2, with no clear D. The CDR3 extends over 11 amino acids. The ends were cut back, 4 bases at V and 0 bases at J, with 3 bases in the middle. From germline, CDR1 is DFQATT and CDR2 SNEGSKA (reference sequence). DNA for the CDR3: TGCAGTGCTATGGCTAACTATGGCTACACCTTC. Translation gives CSAMANYGYTF.

The chain carries TRBV9 and TRBJ1-4; no clear D. The germline V gene has CDR1 SGDLS and CDR2 YYNGEE. Trimming took 0 bases from V and 8 from J, leaving 11 bases between them. The CDR3 loop spans 14 amino acids. Here the CDR3 DNA reads TGTGCCAGCAGCGTAGACCTCGGTGGGGAAAAACTGTTTTTT. Amino acid sequence: CASSVDLGGEKLFF.

This clone showed up just once. V usage is TRBV11-1 and J usage is TRBJ2-5; 7 bases align to TRBD1. Per the germline V gene, CDR1 is SGHAT and CDR2 is FQDESV (reference sequence). V gave up 3 bases and J gave up 2 bases; unmatched junction bases: 6. There are 15 residues in the CDR3. The CDR3: CASSFGDRAQETQYF. The CDR3, as DNA: TGTGCCAGCAGCTTCGGTGACAGGGCGCAAGAGACCCAGTACTTC.

Only one count was recorded for this clone. This chain connects TRBV15 to TRBJ2-1, with unresolved D. V was pared by 1 base and J by 7 bases, with 5 bases between. The CDR3 runs to 12 residues. Germline V gives CDR1 LNHNV, CDR2 YYDKDF (reference sequence). CDR3 in amino acids: CATSRVGNEQFF. The CDR3, as DNA: TGTGCCACCAGCAGAGTGGGGAATGAGCAGTTCTTC.